This TCR beta chain was sequenced during a study of T cells in narcolepsy (dated by TCRdb to about 2018). Study-level background: Healthy control donors were enrolled in the study alongside patients who had narcolepsy type 1 or type 2 (NT1, NT2). The study sought autoreactive T cells targeting hypocretin neuron self-antigens (hypocretin, TRIB2) in narcolepsy patients, using TCR Vbeta sequencing to track clonotypes in blood and CSF. Paper-wide results and their limitations: Plots comparing CSF and blood CD4+ T cell clonotypes from the same patient highlighted HCRT-specific and TRIB2-specific autoreactive clonotypes. Certain blood memory CD4+ repertoires from patients and controls had no sequences that matched autoreactive T cell clones. Numbers of sequenced blood memory CD4+ clonotypes were comparable, averaging about 40,000 in patients and 33,354 in controls. Autoreactive clonotypes were reported to be detected serially in the blood of the same patients and of different patients, but not in the blood of healthy controls.

This clone was counted between two and nine times. Its target antigen remains unknown. Qualities for individual bases were not recorded, and no much larger clone is one base off. Memory CD4+ T cells were sorted ex vivo from peripheral blood of narcolepsy patients and healthy controls for TCR Vbeta sequencing. The library was prepared using the immunoSEQ multiplex PCR assay. Here the immuneACCESS table is served through TCRdb, limited to in-frame sequences with V and J called. Missing clones are a known gap in these copies; in checked studies unresolved V genes cover under half, and the rest lacks a known reason. The sample table contains 25,000 to 35,000 clones; only one count was recorded for around 82% of them. The top ten constitute roughly 0.99% of the sample. The CDR3, cysteine through phenylalanine, is 14 amino acids long. Just the 42-base CDR3 DNA is kept, in frame starting at base 1. V is reduced by 7 bases and J by 6 bases, leaving a spacing of 18 bases between them. The germline V gene (reference sequence) sets CDR1 to MNHEY and CDR2 to SMNVEV.

What was sequenced was CD45RA- memory CD4+ T cells from PBMCs. The cell subset or site label, read with the paper, signifies: memory T cells sorted ex vivo from peripheral blood. The origin of this receptor is a human donor with narcolepsy. The V and J genes are TRBV27 and TRBJ1-1, with the D gene too uncertain to name. The sequenced DNA is TGTGCCAGCAACCTCGGACGGCCGATGGCTGAAGCTTTCTTT. Its protein reads: CASNLGRPMAEAFF.